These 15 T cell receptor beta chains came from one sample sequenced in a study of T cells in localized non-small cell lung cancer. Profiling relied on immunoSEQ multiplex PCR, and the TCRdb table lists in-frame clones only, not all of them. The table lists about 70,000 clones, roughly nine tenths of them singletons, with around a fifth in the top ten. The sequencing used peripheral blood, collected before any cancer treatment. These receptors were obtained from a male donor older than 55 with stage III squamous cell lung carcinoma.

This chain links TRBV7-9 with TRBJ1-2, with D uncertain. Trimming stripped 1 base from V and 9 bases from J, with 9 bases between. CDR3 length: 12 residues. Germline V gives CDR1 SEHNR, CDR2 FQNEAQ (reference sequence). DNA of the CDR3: TGTGCCAGCAGCTTAGACAGTTATAGCTACACCTTC. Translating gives CASSLDSYSYTF.

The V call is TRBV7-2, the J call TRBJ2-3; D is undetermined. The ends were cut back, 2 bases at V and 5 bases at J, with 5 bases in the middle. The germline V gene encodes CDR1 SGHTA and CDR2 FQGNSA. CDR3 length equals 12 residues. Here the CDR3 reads CASSLLEDTQYF. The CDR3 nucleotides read TGTGCCAGCAGCTTACTTGAAGATACGCAGTATTTT.

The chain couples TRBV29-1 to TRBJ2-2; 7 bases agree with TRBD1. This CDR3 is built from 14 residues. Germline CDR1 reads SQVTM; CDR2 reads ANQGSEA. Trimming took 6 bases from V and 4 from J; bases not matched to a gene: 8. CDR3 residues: CSVTRTGSTGELFF. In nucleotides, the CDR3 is TGCAGCGTGACCAGGACAGGTAGCACCGGGGAGCTGTTTTTT.

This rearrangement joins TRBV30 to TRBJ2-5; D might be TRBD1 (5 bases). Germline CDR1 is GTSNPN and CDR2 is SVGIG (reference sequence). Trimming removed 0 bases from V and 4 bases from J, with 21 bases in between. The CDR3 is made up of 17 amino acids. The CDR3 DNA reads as TGTGCCTGGAGTGTTAAATCCCCAGAAGGGGCAGGAGAGACCCAGTACTTC. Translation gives CAWSVKSPEGAGETQYF. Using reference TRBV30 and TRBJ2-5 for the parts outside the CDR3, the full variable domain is SQTIHQWPATLVQPVGSPLSLECTVEGTSNPNLYWYRQAAGRGLQLLFYSVGIGQISSEVPQNLSASRPQDRQFILSSKKLLLSDSGFYLCAWSVKSPEGAGETQYFGPGTRLLVL.

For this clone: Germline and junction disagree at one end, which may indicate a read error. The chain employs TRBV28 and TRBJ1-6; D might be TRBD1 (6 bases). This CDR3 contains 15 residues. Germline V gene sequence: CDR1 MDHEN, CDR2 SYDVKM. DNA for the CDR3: TGTGCCAGCAGCCGGGGGCTTACCTATAATTCACCCTTCCACTTT. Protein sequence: CASSRGLTYNSPFHF.

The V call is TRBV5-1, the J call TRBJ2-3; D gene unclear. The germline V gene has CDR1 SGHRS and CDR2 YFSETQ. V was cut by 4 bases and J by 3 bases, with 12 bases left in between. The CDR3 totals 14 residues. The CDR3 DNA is TGCGCCAGCAGCCACCCGACGGAAACAGATACGCAGTATTTT. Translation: CASSHPTETDTQYF.

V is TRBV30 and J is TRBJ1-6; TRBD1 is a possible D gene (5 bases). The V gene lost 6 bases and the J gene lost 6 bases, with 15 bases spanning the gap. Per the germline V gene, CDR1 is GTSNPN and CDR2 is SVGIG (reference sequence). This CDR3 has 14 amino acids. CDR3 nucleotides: TGTGCCTGCGCGCGACAGAATGTTAATTCACCCCTCCACTTT. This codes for CACARQNVNSPLHF. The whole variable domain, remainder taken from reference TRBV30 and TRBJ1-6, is SQTIHQWPATLVQPVGSPLSLECTVEGTSNPNLYWYRQAAGRGLQLLFYSVGIGQISSEVPQNLSASRPQDRQFILSSKKLLLSDSGFYLCACARQNVNSPLHFGNGTRLTVT.

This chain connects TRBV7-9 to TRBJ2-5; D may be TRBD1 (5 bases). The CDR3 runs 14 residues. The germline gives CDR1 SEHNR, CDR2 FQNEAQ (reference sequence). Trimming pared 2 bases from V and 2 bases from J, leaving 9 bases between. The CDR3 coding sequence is TGTGCCAGCAGCTTACGGCAGGGACAAGAGACCCAGTACTTC. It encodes CASSLRQGQETQYF.

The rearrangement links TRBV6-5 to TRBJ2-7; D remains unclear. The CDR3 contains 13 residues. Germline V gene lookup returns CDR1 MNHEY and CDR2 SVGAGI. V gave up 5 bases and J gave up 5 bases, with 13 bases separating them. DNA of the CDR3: TGTGCCAGCAGTGACCGGTGGTTGGACGAGCAGTACGTC. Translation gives CASSDRWLDEQYV.

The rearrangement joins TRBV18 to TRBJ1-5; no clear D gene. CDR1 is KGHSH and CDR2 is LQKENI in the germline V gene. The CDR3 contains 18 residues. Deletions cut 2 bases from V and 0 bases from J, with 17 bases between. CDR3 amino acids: CASSPALFMADSNQPQHF. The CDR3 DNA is TGTGCCAGCTCACCAGCTTTGTTCATGGCAGATAGCAATCAGCCCCAGCATTTT.

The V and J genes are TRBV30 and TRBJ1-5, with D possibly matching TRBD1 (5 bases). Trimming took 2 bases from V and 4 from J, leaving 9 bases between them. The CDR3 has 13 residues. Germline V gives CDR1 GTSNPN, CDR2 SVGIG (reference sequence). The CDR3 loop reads CAWSQGWNQPQHF. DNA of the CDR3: TGTGCCTGGAGTCAGGGATGGAATCAGCCCCAGCATTTT.

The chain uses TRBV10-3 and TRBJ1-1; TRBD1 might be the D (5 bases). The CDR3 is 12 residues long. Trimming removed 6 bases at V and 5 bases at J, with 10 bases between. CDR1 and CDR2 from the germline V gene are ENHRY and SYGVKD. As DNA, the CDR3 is TGTGCCATCAGGGTCGGGGCGACTGAAGCTTTCTTT. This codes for CAIRVGATEAFF.

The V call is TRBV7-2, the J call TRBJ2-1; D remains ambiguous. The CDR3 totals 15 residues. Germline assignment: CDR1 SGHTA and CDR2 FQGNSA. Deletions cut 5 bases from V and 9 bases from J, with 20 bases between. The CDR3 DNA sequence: TGTGCCAGCAGCCCCCTCTCCGGCAATTTGGGTGAGCAGTTCTTC. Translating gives CASSPLSGNLGEQFF.

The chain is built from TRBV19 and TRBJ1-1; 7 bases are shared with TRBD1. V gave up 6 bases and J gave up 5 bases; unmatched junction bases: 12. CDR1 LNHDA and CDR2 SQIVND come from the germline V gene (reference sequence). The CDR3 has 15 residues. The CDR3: CASSEGARKGTEAFF. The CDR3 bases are TGTGCCAGTAGCGAGGGGGCGAGGAAAGGGACTGAAGCTTTCTTT.

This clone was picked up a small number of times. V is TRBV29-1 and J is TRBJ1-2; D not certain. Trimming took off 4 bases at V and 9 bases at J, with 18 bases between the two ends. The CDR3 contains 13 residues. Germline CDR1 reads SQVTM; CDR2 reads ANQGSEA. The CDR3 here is CSVGGVPGESYTF. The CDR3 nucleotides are TGCAGCGTTGGCGGCGTTCCCGGCGAAAGCTACACCTTC. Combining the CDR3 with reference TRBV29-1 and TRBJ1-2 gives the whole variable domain SAVISQKPSRDICQRGTSLTIQCQVDSQVTMMFWYRQQPGQSLTLIATANQGSEATYESGFVIDKFPISRPNLTFSTLTVSNMSPEDSSIYLCSVGGVPGESYTFGSGTRLTVV.